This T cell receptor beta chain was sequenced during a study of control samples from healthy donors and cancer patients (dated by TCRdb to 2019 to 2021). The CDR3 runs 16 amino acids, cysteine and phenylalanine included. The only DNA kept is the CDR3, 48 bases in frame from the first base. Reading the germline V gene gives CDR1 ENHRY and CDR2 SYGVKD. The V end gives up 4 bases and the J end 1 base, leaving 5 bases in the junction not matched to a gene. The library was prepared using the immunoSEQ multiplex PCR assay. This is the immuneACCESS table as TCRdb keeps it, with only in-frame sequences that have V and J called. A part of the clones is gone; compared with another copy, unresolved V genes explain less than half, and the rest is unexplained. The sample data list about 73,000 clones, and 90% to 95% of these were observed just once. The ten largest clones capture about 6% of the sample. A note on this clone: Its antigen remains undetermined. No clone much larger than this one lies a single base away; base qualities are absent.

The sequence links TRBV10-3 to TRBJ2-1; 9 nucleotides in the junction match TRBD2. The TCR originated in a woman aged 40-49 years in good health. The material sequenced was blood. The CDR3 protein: CAISATSGVSYNEQFF. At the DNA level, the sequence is TGTGCCATCAGTGCGACTAGCGGAGTTTCCTACAATGAGCAGTTCTTC.